Below are 21 T cell receptor beta chains sequenced from a single sample in a study of shared clonotypes between healthy human individuals. Repertoires were generated with immunoSEQ multiplex PCR, while TCRdb's copy carries only in-frame clones and drops some. The sample carries about half a million clones, 81% recorded once. The material sequenced was PBMCs. Every receptor here comes from a woman aged 40 to 50 in good health. Some clones in this sample may be carry-over from other donors' samples.

The CDR3 here is CASSKGWVNTEAFF. The DNA of the CDR3 is TGTGCCAGCAGCAAAGGGTGGGTGAACACTGAAGCTTTCTTT. This chain links TRBV27 with TRBJ1-1; D uncertain. Germline V gene lookup returns CDR1 MNHEY and CDR2 SMNVEV (reference sequence). V lost 6 bases and J 0 bases, leaving 11 bases between the germline ends. This CDR3 has 14 amino acids.

A word on this clone: This may come from a read error, since a much larger clone is one base off. The chain links TRBV18 to TRBJ2-2; weak D call: TRBD2 (6 bases). Germline CDR1 and CDR2: KGHSH and LQKENI. This CDR3 has 17 residues. Here the CDR3 reads CASSPLREPANTRELFF. The CDR3 nucleotides are TGTGCCAGCTCACCATTGCGGGAACCCGCGAACACCAGGGAGCTGTTTTTT.

J is TRBJ2-7 and V is TRBV28; 8 bases are shared with TRBD1. The J segment lost 6 bases and the V segment lost 6 bases, leaving 10 bases of the junction unmatched. The CDR3 extends over 14 amino acids. CDR1 is MDHEN and CDR2 is SYDVKM in the germline V gene. CDR3 amino acids: CASRNTDRGGEQYF. In DNA form, the CDR3 reads TGTGCCAGCAGAAACACCGACAGGGGTGGCGAGCAGTACTTC.

With respect to this clone: This sequence is one base from a far larger clone and is likely a read error. The chain uses TRBV10-1 and TRBJ2-3, with a weak D call TRBD2 (6 bases). The CDR3 runs 15 residues. Germline V lookup: CDR1 WNHNN, CDR2 SYGVQD (reference sequence). The CDR3 DNA is TGCGCCAGCAGTGAGGGGGGGTCCGCCACAGATACGCGGTATTTT. Amino acid sequence: CASSEGGSATDTRYF.

The genes are TRBV27 and TRBJ2-5; D possibly corresponds to TRBD2 (6 bases). The CDR3 is 13 amino acids. Germline V gene lookup returns CDR1 MNHEY and CDR2 SMNVEV (reference sequence). V gave up 5 bases and J gave up 7 bases, with 14 bases separating them. CDR3 nucleotide sequence: TGTGCCAGCAGTCCCTCGCGGGATGGGACCCAGTACTTC. Translation gives CASSPSRDGTQYF.

This clone showed up just once. Likely a read error: the CDR3 ends without its conserved phenylalanine or tryptophan. V and J are TRBV12-5 and TRBJ2-3; D not resolved. The CDR3 has 14 amino acids. Germline CDR1 is LGHNT and CDR2 is FRNRAP. Trimming cost V 1 base and J 0 bases, with 5 bases left between them. CDR3 in DNA: TGTGCTAGTGGTTTGGGGTCTAGCACAGATACGCAGTATCTT. It specifies CASGLGSSTDTQYL.

The V call is TRBV6-1, the J call TRBJ2-1, with a tentative D call TRBD2 (5 bases). CDR1 is MNHNS, CDR2 SASEGT, per germline. The V and J ends lost 8 bases and 2 bases respectively, with 16 bases between them. The CDR3 contains 15 residues. CDR3: CASGGFSRAYNEQFF. The CDR3 coding sequence is TGTGCCAGCGGCGGGTTTAGTAGGGCCTACAATGAGCAGTTCTTC.

Note on this clone: This is likely an artifact of a read error, given a far larger clone one base away. The DNA for the CDR3 is TGTGCCAGCAGTGCTTCCCCTGGGAATGAGCAGCTCTTC. Translated: CASSASPGNEQLF. V usage is TRBV25-1 and J usage is TRBJ2-1, with D unclear. The CDR3 extends over 13 amino acids. Germline CDR1 MGHDK, CDR2 SYGVNS.

The chain employs TRBV7-2 and TRBJ2-3; D is undetermined. The CDR3 length is 15 residues. Per the germline V gene, CDR1 is SGHTA and CDR2 is FQGNSA. Deletions cut 2 bases from V and 0 bases from J, with 9 bases between. CDR3 nucleotides: TGTGCCAGCAGCTTATGGGGTCTGAGCACAGATACGCAGTATTTT. Translated: CASSLWGLSTDTQYF.

The chain carries TRBV5-4 and TRBJ1-2; no definite D call. Germline CDR1 reads SGHNT; CDR2 reads YYREEE (reference sequence). CDR3 length equals 12 residues. Trimming stripped 2 bases from V and 4 bases from J, with 6 bases between. CDR3 sequence reads: CASSLSGYGYTF. DNA for the CDR3: TGTGCCAGCAGCTTATCCGGCTATGGCTACACCTTC.

This clone was recorded at least ten times. The CDR3 coding sequence is TGTGCCTACAAAACGAACACTGAAGCTTTCTTT. Translating gives CAYKTNTEAFF. V usage is TRBV30 and J usage is TRBJ1-1; D is unclear. The CDR3 consists of 11 residues. V lost 7 bases, J lost 1 base, and 7 bases lay in between. Germline V gene data show CDR1 as GTSNPN and CDR2 as SVGIG (reference sequence).

J is TRBJ1-1 and V is TRBV7-9; no clear D gene. V lost 5 bases, J lost 1 base, and 14 bases lay in between. The CDR3 covers 15 residues. From germline, CDR1 is SEHNR and CDR2 FQNEAQ (reference sequence). CDR3 sequence (DNA): TGTGCCAGCAGCCTCCAGGTGGGCAAGAACACTGAAGCTTTCTTT. Translation gives CASSLQVGKNTEAFF.

In the case of this clone: Given a much more abundant clone one base away, this may be a read error. The same CDR3 can be traced to other DNA sequences in this sample. Here the CDR3 DNA reads TGTGCCAGCAGCTCGAGGGCCCTAGATACGCAGTATTTT. Its translation is CASSSRALDTQYF. The rearrangement uses TRBV27 and TRBJ2-3, with D possibly being TRBD2 (5 bases). The CDR3 loop spans 13 amino acids. The V gene lost 6 bases and the J gene lost 5 bases, with 12 bases spanning the gap. Germline CDR1 and CDR2: MNHEY and SMNVEV (reference sequence).

The chain carries TRBV7-9 and TRBJ2-7, with D perhaps matching TRBD2 (6 bases). Germline V gives CDR1 SEHNR, CDR2 FQNEAQ (reference sequence). The CDR3 is made up of 15 amino acids. Trimming pared 5 bases from V and 0 bases from J, leaving 14 bases between. DNA for the CDR3: TGTGCCAGCAGCGGCCCCGGGACTCCCTCCTACGAGCAGTACTTC. It is translated as CASSGPGTPSYEQYF.

This clone was seen only a few times. V and J are TRBV9 and TRBJ2-3, with D unclear. Germline lookup yields CDR1 SGDLS and CDR2 YYNGEE. CDR3 length equals 15 residues. V was cut by 3 bases and J by 0 bases, with 11 bases left in between. The DNA of the CDR3 is TGTGCCAGCAGCGGCCTCAAACTTAGCACAGATACGCAGTATTTT. Its translation is CASSGLKLSTDTQYF.

In its sample, this clone was seen many times. Other DNA sequences of this sample code for an identical CDR3. V and J are TRBV5-6 and TRBJ2-7; 9 bases map to TRBD2. CDR1 SGHDT and CDR2 YYEEEE come from the germline V gene. V gave up 6 bases and J gave up 1 base; unmatched junction bases: 5. The CDR3 has 14 amino acids. In DNA, the CDR3 is TGTGCCAGCAAATTGGCGGGAGGGTCCTACGAGCAGTACTTC. It is translated as CASKLAGGSYEQYF.

The rearrangement links TRBV7-2 to TRBJ2-7; TRBD1 matches at 7 bases. V dropped 5 bases and J dropped 0; count of bases not matched to a gene: 7. The CDR3 consists of 15 residues. Germline assignment: CDR1 SGHTA and CDR2 FQGNSA. The CDR3 is CASSHRTGLSYEQYF. For the CDR3, the DNA is TGTGCCAGCAGCCATCGGACAGGCCTCTCCTACGAGCAGTACTTC.

This sequence joins TRBV7-2 and TRBJ2-5; 12 bases match TRBD2. Germline values: CDR1 SGHTA, CDR2 FQGNSA. V lost 5 bases to trimming and J lost 5 bases; unmatched junction nucleotides: 6. CDR3 size: 15 residues. CDR3 DNA: TGTGCCAGCAGCCAGGATCTAGCGGGAGGGGAGACCCAGTACTTC. As protein: CASSQDLAGGETQYF.

The chain joins TRBV27 to TRBJ2-1, with TRBD2 matching over 9 bases. V lost 6 bases, J lost 9 bases, and 12 bases stayed unmatched. The CDR3 length is 15 residues. Germline V gives CDR1 MNHEY, CDR2 SMNVEV (reference sequence). The CDR3 nucleotides read TGTGCCAGCAGCCCCTTAGCGGGAGCGCAGGGTGAGCAGTTCTTC. Amino acid sequence: CASSPLAGAQGEQFF.

This chain joins TRBV4-3 and TRBJ1-5; no definite D call. V lost 0 bases and J 4 bases, leaving 4 bases between the germline ends. Germline V gene lookup returns CDR1 LGHNA and CDR2 YSLEER. The CDR3 loop spans 13 amino acids. The DNA for the CDR3 is TGCGCCAGCAGCCAAGATTGGAATCAGCCCCAGCATTTT. Protein: CASSQDWNQPQHF.

On this clone: One end of the junction varies from germline; a read error may be responsible. J is TRBJ1-1 and V is TRBV6-6; possible D gene TRBD1, 6 bases. From germline, CDR1 is MNHNY and CDR2 SVGAGI (reference sequence). The CDR3 sequence is 13 residues long. CDR3 DNA sequence: TGTGCCAGCAGTCGAACAGGGAACGCTGAAGCTTTCTTT. This codes for CASSRTGNAEAFF.